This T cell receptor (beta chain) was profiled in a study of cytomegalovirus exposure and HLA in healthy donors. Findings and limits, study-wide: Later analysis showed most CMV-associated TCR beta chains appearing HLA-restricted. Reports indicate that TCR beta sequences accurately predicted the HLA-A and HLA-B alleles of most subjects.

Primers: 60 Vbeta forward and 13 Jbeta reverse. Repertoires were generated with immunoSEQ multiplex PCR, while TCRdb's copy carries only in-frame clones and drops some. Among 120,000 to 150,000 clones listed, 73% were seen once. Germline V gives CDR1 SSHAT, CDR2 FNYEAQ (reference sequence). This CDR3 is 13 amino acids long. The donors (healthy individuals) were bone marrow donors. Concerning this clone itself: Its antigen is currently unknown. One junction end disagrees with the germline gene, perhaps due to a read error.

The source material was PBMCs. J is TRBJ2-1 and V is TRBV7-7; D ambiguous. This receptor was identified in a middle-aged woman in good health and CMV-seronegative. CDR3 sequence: CASSPSLVGEQFF. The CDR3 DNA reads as TGTGCTAGCAGCCCTTCGTTAGTCGGGGAGCAGTTCTTC.